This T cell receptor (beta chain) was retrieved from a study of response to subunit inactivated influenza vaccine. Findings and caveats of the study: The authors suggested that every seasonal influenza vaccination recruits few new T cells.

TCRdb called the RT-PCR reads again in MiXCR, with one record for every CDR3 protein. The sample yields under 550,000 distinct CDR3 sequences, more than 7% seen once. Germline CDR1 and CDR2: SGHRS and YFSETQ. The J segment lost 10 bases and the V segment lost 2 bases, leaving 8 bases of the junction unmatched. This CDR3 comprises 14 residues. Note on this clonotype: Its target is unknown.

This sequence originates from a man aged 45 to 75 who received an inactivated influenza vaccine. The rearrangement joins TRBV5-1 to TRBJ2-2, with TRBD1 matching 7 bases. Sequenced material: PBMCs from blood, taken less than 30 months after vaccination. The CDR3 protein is CASSLPTGAEELFF. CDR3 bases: TGCGCCAGCAGCTTACCCACAGGGGCCGAGGAGCTGTTTTTT.